The text below deals with one T cell receptor (beta chain). The antigen remains unidentified. The data originate from a study of siplizumab effects on memory and regulatory T cells. The study's findings and limits: Contribution to the alloresponse seemed major for naive T cells, which also seemed more diverse than memory cells.

Germline V gene lookup returns CDR1 MDHEN and CDR2 SYDVKM. The CDR3 covers 14 residues. V shed 5 bases and J 3 bases; nucleotides not matched to a gene: 2. Some clones are missing from TCRdb's copy, which holds only in-frame ones; the method was immunoSEQ multiplex PCR. In the table there are some 97,000 clones, more than 90% of which are singletons. The chain combines TRBV28 with TRBJ1-2, with 11 nucleotides matching TRBD1. The receptor was derived from a human donor in good health. Some clones in this sample may be carry-over from other donors' samples. The sample was CD4+ T cells sorted from blood. CDR3 nucleotides: TGTGCCAGCAGTCTGGACAGGGGGCACTATGGCTACACCTTC. This codes for CASSLDRGHYGYTF.